This T cell receptor (beta chain) comes out of a study of PD-L1 blockade in urothelial cancer (dated by TCRdb to about 2017). About the investigation overall: Every patient began therapy in about 2014 and was given atezolizumab 1,200 mg intravenously every 3 weeks. About 90% of the roughly 29 patients were identified as males with urothelial cancer of bladder origin, and a prior smoking history was reported by 18 of 29 patients. Patients had an ECOG performance status of 0 or 1 and had received between 0 and 3 prior chemotherapy regimens. Blood samples were analyzed 3 weeks after the start of treatment (second dose) and 6 weeks after the start of treatment. Blood samples gave median yields of roughly 150,000 T cells and some 84,000 unique TCRs, along with a median clonality of 0.080. Somatic, immune and clinical correlates of response to PD-L1 blockade with atezolizumab in urothelial cancer were the focus of an exploratory multi-omic analysis. Pretreatment tumor samples, along with matched peripheral blood collected serially before and after atezolizumab treatment, underwent TCR sequencing. Durable clinical benefit was defined as progression-free survival longer than 6 months, and TCR features were also tested against progression-free and overall survival. In the same patients who had TCR sequencing, pretreatment tumors also underwent whole exome sequencing and RNA sequencing. Eight or nine patients reached durable clinical benefit, while some 20 patients did not. Around 29 patients had pretreatment blood TCR-seq, about 25 had at least one posttreatment blood collection, and about 25 had tumor TCR-seq.

Unmatched junction bases come to 9, with V trimmed by 5 bases and J by 4 bases. The CDR3 runs 17 residues from the cysteine to the phenylalanine. The kept DNA is CDR3 alone, 51 bases in frame from the first base. From a lookup of the germline V gene, CDR1 and CDR2 are SGHVS and FNYEAQ. General study outcomes and caveats: Patients with durable benefit showed greater expansion of tumor-associated TCR clones in peripheral blood 3 weeks after starting treatment (n ≈ 21, p = 0.022). Because the sample size was small (n of about 30) and many of the analyses were exploratory, the results are meant to be hypothesis-generating. A pretreatment peripheral blood TCR clonality below the median was linked to improved progression-free and overall survival.

Reading the label with the study, this specimen's time point is: pretreatment peripheral blood. A total of roughly 31 patients with locally advanced or metastatic urothelial carcinoma, treated at Memorial Sloan Kettering on a trial protocol, made up the cohort. Peripheral blood mononuclear cells were collected pretreatment and during treatment, with between 1 and 8 total time points obtained per patient. The Qiagen DNeasy Blood extraction kit was used to purify genomic DNA from total PBMCs and tumor samples. PBMCs were collected pretreatment and during treatment and were isolated and stored as previously described. Synthetic TCR analog templates were spiked into each PCR to estimate absolute template abundance from read counts. Using the immunoSEQ assay, TCRbeta CDR3 regions were amplified from genomic DNA with bias-controlled V and J gene primers. Sequencing of rearranged TCRbeta segments was done at approximately 20X coverage. Under the source paper's analysis protocol: Clustering was used to correct sequencing errors, and CDR3s were annotated against IMGT so that V, D and J genes could be assigned. Only productive TCRbeta rearrangements were used in downstream analyses, excluding out-of-frame or stop-codon sequences. To compute clonality, Shannon entropy was normalized by the log of the number of unique productive sequences and then subtracted from one. Fisher's exact test with Benjamini-Hochberg correction, using a cutoff of adjusted p below 0.01, was how clones that differed between time points or between blood and tumor were identified. TCRdb carries this immuneACCESS record with in-frame sequences only. Its versions omit some clonotypes, under half of them owing to an unresolved V gene in the studies checked, with the rest unexplained. That table is the source of V, J and clone size, and D and trimming were worked out from the DNA. This sample has 70,000 to 80,000 clones in its table, and around four fifths of those were observed once. Less than 8.5% of the sample belongs to the ten largest clones.

A word on this clone: What this receptor recognizes is not known. No qualities accompany the bases; no much larger clone lies one base away.

The input for sequencing was PBMCs, taken around atezolizumab (anti-PD-L1) treatment. This TCR was sampled from a man between 35 and 55 years old with urothelial cancer. The sequence joins TRBV7-6 to TRBJ2-1, and TRBD2 matches 12 of the central bases. The nucleotides read TGTGCCAGCAGCCGAACTAGCGGGAGGACCTTATACAATGAGCAGTTCTTC. The resulting protein is CASSRTSGRTLYNEQFF.